The clone carrying this TCR beta chain was recorded once. The method was immunoSEQ multiplex PCR; TCRdb's version includes in-frame clones alone and lacks a portion of them. The sample has approximately 21,000 clones; around half are singletons. Sample treatment: treatment-naive control, cytoreductive nephrectomy. This renal cell carcinoma was of the clear cell type. This entry comes from a study of radiation and T cells in renal cell carcinoma. The CDR3 is 15 residues long. Germline lookup yields CDR1 MGHDK and CDR2 SYGVNS. Trimming shortened V by 2 bases and J by 2 bases, and 9 bases separated the two germline ends.

This receptor was obtained from a human donor with renal cell carcinoma. J is TRBJ1-4 and V is TRBV25-1, with D possibly TRBD1 on 5 matching bases. The sample was tumor tissue, taken from a patient whose treatment was nephrectomy without radiotherapy. The CDR3 sequence: CASSEAGTTNEKLFF. DNA for the CDR3: TGTGCCAGCAGTGAAGCCGGGACCACTAATGAAAAACTGTTTTTT.